This T cell receptor beta chain stems from a study of T cells in Graves' hyperthyroidism and ophthalmopathy. Researchers barred patients who had uncontrolled infection, other autoimmune disease, pregnancy or lactation. The V gene's germline CDR1 is KGHDR and CDR2 SFDVKD. V shed 0 bases and J shed 6 bases, with 5 bases lying between them. This CDR3 region has 13 residues. RNA transcripts provided the source from which TCR beta CDR3 regions were amplified. Using the HTBI primer set, a first-round RT-PCR was run on the TCR CDR3. TCRdb used MiXCR to reprocess the multiplex PCR reads, holding one entry per CDR3 protein. The repertoire includes some 600,000 distinct CDR3 sequences, over 11% of them detected once, and roughly 6.2% sits in the top ten. General study results and limits: Blood also contained most expanded thyroid clonotypes above 0.001.

Turning to this clonotype: Its matching antigen is unknown.

Sequenced input: blood. The chain recombines TRBV24-1 with TRBJ2-1; no firm D call. The sequence derives from a woman aged 30 to 39 with Graves' hyperthyroidism that later progressed to Graves' ophthalmopathy. In nucleotides, the CDR3 is TGTGCCACCAGTGATTTGTACACCAATGAGCAGTTCTTC. It translates to CATSDLYTNEQFF.